Only a few counts were recorded for the clone carrying this T cell receptor (beta chain). Antigen specificity is unknown. TCRdb analysed the reads with MiXCR anew, one entry per CDR3 protein. The sample consists of about a million distinct CDR3 sequences, roughly 31% of them appearing once. This specimen comes from a study of T cell repertoires in cytomegalovirus infection. The V gene's germline CDR1 is DFQATT and CDR2 SNEGSKA (reference sequence). The CDR3 is made up of 14 amino acids. The sequencing used cultured CD8+ T cells from PBMCs, collected from culture after CMV antigen stimulation. This rearrangement joins TRBV20-1 to TRBJ1-1; tentatively, D is TRBD1 (5 bases). The receptor was isolated from a human donor in good health (CMV status not recorded). Some clones in this sample may be carry-over from other donors' samples. The CDR3 protein is CSGPVSGLNTEAFF. The CDR3 region has the DNA TGCAGCGGACCGGTATCAGGGCTTAACACTGAAGCTTTCTTT.